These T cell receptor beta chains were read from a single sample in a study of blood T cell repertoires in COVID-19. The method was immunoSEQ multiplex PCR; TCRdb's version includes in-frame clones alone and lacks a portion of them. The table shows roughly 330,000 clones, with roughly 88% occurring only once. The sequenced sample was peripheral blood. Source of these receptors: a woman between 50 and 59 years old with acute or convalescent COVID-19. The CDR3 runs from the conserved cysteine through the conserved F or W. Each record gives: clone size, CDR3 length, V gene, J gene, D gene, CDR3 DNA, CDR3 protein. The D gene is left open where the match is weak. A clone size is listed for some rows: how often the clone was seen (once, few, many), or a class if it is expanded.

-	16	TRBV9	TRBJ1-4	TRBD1	TGTGCCAGCAGCGCCCTGACAGGGGGAGGGAATGAAAAACTGTTTTTT	CASSALTGGGNEKLFF
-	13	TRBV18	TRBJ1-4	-	TGTGCCAGCTTCCTATCGACAGACGAAAAACTGTTTTTT	CASFLSTDEKLFF
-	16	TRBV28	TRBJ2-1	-	TGTGCCAGCAGACCCTGGGACACGAGCTCCTACAATGAGCAGTTCTTC	CASRPWDTSSYNEQFF
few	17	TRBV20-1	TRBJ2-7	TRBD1	TGCAGTGCTAGTCCAGTGGGTTGGGACAGACCAGCCTACGAGCAGTACTTC	CSASPVGWDRPAYEQYF
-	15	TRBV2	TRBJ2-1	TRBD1	TGTGCCAGCAGTGTTGACAGGGGGTCCTACAATGAGCAGTTCTTC	CASSVDRGSYNEQFF
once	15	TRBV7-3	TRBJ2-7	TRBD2	TGTGCCAGCAGCCAGGGACTAGCGGGAGGGAACGAGCAGTACTTC	CASSQGLAGGNEQYF
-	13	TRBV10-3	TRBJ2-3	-	TGTGCCATCAGTGTCGGGAGCACAGATACGCAGTATTTT	CAISVGSTDTQYF
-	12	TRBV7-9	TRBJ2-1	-	TGTGCCAGCAGCCCCGATCCCGGTGAGCAGTTCTTC	CASSPDPGEQFF
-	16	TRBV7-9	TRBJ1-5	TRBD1	TGTGCCAGCAGCTTAGAGACGGGAACAGGGGATCAGCCCCAGCATTTT	CASSLETGTGDQPQHF
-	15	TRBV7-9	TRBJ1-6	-	TGTGCCAGCAGCTTAAACCAGGGGTATAATTCACCCCTCCACTTT	CASSLNQGYNSPLHF
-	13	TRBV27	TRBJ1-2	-	TGTGCCAGCAGTCGGGGGGGCAACTATGGCTACACCTTC	CASSRGGNYGYTF
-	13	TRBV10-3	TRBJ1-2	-	TGTGCCATCAGTTCCCCTGGCAGGGAGGACTACACCTTC	CAISSPGREDYTF
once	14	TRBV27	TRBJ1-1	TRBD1	TGTGCCAGCAGTTTTGGAGGGGGCCGCACTGAAGCTTTCTTT	CASSFGGGRTEAFF
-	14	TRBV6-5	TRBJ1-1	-	TGTGCCAGCAGTTACTCATGGACAGCAAATGAAGCTTTCTTT	CASSYSWTANEAFF